The clone carrying this T cell receptor beta chain was recorded once. The data were obtained in a study of T cell repertoires in cytomegalovirus infection. Trimming pared 4 bases from V and 10 bases from J, leaving 11 bases between. CDR3 length: 11 residues. The germline CDR1 and CDR2 sequences are SEHNR and FQNEAQ (reference sequence). Each CDR3 protein is one row after TCRdb ran MiXCR on the reads. The table has some 160,000 distinct CDR3 sequences, roughly 15% seen once. This clonotype was sampled from a human donor in good health (CMV status not recorded). Some clones in this sample may be carry-over from other donors' samples. The sample taken for sequencing was CD8+ T cells from PBMCs. The rearrangement links TRBV7-9 to TRBJ2-7; D call uncertain. DNA of the CDR3: TGTGCCAGCAGCTCCCCCCCCCAACAGTACTTC. Translated, it gives CASSSPPQQYF.